This is a list of T cell receptor beta chains from one sample in a study of blood T cell repertoires in COVID-19. Clones were read by immunoSEQ multiplex PCR, and TCRdb kept only the in-frame ones, dropping some. The sample has around 260,000 clones, around nine tenths seen once. Source material: peripheral blood. These receptors originate from a woman aged 60 to 75 with COVID-19, enrolled during active disease. CDR3s include the opening cysteine and the closing phenylalanine or tryptophan. A D gene is named only where the DNA matches it firmly. Not every row has a clone size; where given, it reads once, few, many or a size class.

TRBD2	NA	TRBJ2-7	TRBV19	TGTGCCAGTAGTCTCGGGACTAGCGGGAGTTTCTCCTACGAGCAGTACTTC	CASSLGTSGSFSYEQYF
TRBD2	NA	TRBJ2-1	TRBV6-2/TRBV6-3	TGTGCCAGCAGCCCACGGACTAGCCATGAGCAGTTCTTC	CASSPRTSHEQFF
NA	NA	TRBJ2-3	TRBV9	TGTGCCAGCAGCCCTAGGGGGGACAGACACACAGATACGCAGTATTTT	CASSPRGDRHTDTQYF
TRBD2	NA	TRBJ2-1	TRBV19	TGTGCCAGTACCTCCCAGGGGGGACTAGCGGCCTACAATGAGCAGTTCTTC	CASTSQGGLAAYNEQFF
TRBD1	few	TRBJ2-5	TRBV6-5	TGTGCCAGCAGCCAGAGGGGGCGGGAGACCCAGTACTTC	CASSQRGRETQYF
NA	NA	TRBJ1-5	TRBV19	TGTGCCAGTAGTAGTGGGAGGGCCCCCAGGAGCAATCAGCCCCAGCATTTT	CASSSGRAPRSNQPQHF
NA	NA	TRBJ1-1	TRBV6-5	TGTGCCAGCAGTTACGGCCCGGGGGGGGCTTCCGAAGCTTTCTTT	CASSYGPGGASEAFF
NA	once	TRBJ2-7	TRBV5-1	TGCGCCAGCAGCTTAGATGGCGGGATTTTCGAGCAGTACTTC	CASSLDGGIFEQYF
TRBD2	NA	TRBJ2-3	TRBV2	TGTGCCAGCAGCGAGACCAGGGCGGGAGGCGGAGATACGCAGTATTTT	CASSETRAGGGDTQYF
TRBD2	NA	TRBJ2-7	TRBV28	TGTGCCAGCAGTTCACTAGCGGGGCTCTCCTACGAGCAGTACTTC	CASSSLAGLSYEQYF
TRBD1	once	TRBJ1-2	TRBV2	TGTGCCAGCAGTCCCCCAGGGGGGAACTATGGCTACACCTTC	CASSPPGGNYGYTF
TRBD2	NA	TRBJ2-7	TRBV28	TGTGCCAGCACCCGGGGGGGGAGTAGGTACGAGCAGTACTTC	CASTRGGSRYEQYF
NA	NA	TRBJ2-2	TRBV25-1	TGTGCCAGCAGTGAGCAGGGGCGCACCGGGGAGCTGTTTTTT	CASSEQGRTGELFF
TRBD1	NA	TRBJ1-3	TRBV28	TGTGCCAGCAGTTTACTGGGACAGGGGGGAAACACCATATATTTT	CASSLLGQGGNTIYF
NA	NA	TRBJ1-1	TRBV5-1	TGCGCCAGCAGCTCGGAGACAGTCGGCACTGAAGCTTTCTTT	CASSSETVGTEAFF
NA	NA	TRBJ1-6	TRBV25-1	TGTGCCAGCAGTGAATCCCAGAGGCATTCACCCCTCCACTTT	CASSESQRHSPLHF
TRBD1	few	TRBJ1-1	TRBV5-1	TGCGCCAGCAGCTTACAGCAGGGGGCGGCTGAAGCTTTCTTT	CASSLQQGAAEAFF
TRBD1	NA	TRBJ1-5	TRBV6-6	TGTGCCAGCAGTCCCCAAATACAGGGGGCGAGTACTCAGCCCCAGCATTTT	CASSPQIQGASTQPQHF
NA	NA	TRBJ1-2	TRBV6-5	TGTGCCAGCAGCGATACCGTAAGCGGCTACACCTTC	CASSDTVSGYTF
NA	NA	TRBJ2-1	TRBV18	TGTGCCAGCTCACCGACCCGGGGACTCGAGCAGTTCTTC	CASSPTRGLEQFF
NA	NA	TRBJ1-4	TRBV6-1	TGTGCCAGCAGTGAACGTTCAAAGGTGACAGGAGGAAAACTGTTTTTT	CASSERSKVTGGKLFF